These 20 T cell receptor beta chains originate from one sample sequenced in a study of Ad26.COV2.S vaccination and SARS-CoV-2 variants. This table comes from immunoSEQ multiplex PCR, and its TCRdb copy is limited to in-frame clones, with some not included. The table shows 350,000 to 450,000 clones, with around 92% occurring only once. Noted treatment: some 20 received Ad26.COV2.S at low or high dose, single or two shots; several received placebo; per-sample allocation not given. The study sampled participants on day 63 after the first vaccine or placebo injection. Sequenced here: peripheral blood, sampled in a trial of Ad26.COV2.S vaccine versus placebo. These receptors all stem from a person aged 18-65 years who received the Ad26.COV2.S COVID-19 vaccine or a placebo.

The chain joins TRBV20-1 to TRBJ1-1; 7 nucleotides align to TRBD1. Germline V lookup: CDR1 DFQATT, CDR2 SNEGSKA (reference sequence). Trimming took 3 bases from V and 3 from J; bases not matched to a gene: 13. The CDR3 totals 16 residues. The CDR3 protein is CSASSGDRVGDTEAFF. CDR3 DNA: TGCAGTGCTAGTAGCGGAGACAGGGTAGGGGACACTGAAGCTTTCTTT.

The genes are TRBV24-1 and TRBJ2-3, with 9 bases fitting TRBD2. There are 19 residues in the CDR3. The ends lost 2 bases at V and 0 bases at J; junction bases unmatched: 11. Germline lookup yields CDR1 KGHDR and CDR2 SFDVKD. The CDR3 region has the DNA TGTGCCACCAGTGATTCGGGGGCCGGGACTAGCTATAGCACAGATACGCAGTATTTT. Protein product: CATSDSGAGTSYSTDTQYF.

This chain joins TRBV6-2 or TRBV6-3 and TRBJ2-5; TRBD2 agrees at 10 bases. Per the germline V gene, CDR1 is MNHEY and CDR2 is SVGEGT. This CDR3 has 16 amino acids. V lost 7 bases and J lost 0; bases outside the gene matches: 8. The CDR3 spells CASNPSGGIDQETQYF. CDR3 nucleotides: TGTGCCAGCAACCCTAGCGGGGGTATAGACCAAGAGACCCAGTACTTC.

Details on this clone: Other DNA variants within this sample encode the same CDR3. The chain links TRBV18 to TRBJ2-1, with TRBD2 matching over 10 bases. V lost 2 bases to trimming and J lost 5 bases; unmatched junction nucleotides: 6. Per germline, CDR1 KGHSH and CDR2 LQKENI. The CDR3 has 16 amino acids. In DNA, the CDR3 is TGTGCCAGCTCACCAGTTGGGCTAGCGGGGGACAATGAGCAGTTCTTC. This codes for CASSPVGLAGDNEQFF.

This clone occurred once. The chain uses TRBV3-1 (or the pseudogene TRBV3-2) and TRBJ2-7; maybe TRBD2 (6 bases). The CDR3 has 15 amino acids. Germline assignment: CDR1 LGHDT and CDR2 YNNKEL (reference sequence). The V gene lost 4 bases and the J gene lost 4 bases, with 17 bases spanning the gap. CDR3 nucleotides: TGTGCCAGCAGCCGGTTAAACGGGGGTTCTTACGAGCAGTACTTC. Its protein product is CASSRLNGGSYEQYF.

This clone was observed a single time. The chain is built from TRBV28 and TRBJ1-3; D is undetermined. V was cut by 8 bases and J by 0 bases, with 17 bases left in between. The CDR3 contains 16 residues. Germline V gene lookup returns CDR1 MDHEN and CDR2 SYDVKM. CDR3 nucleotide sequence: TGTGCCAGCCTTAAACTCTGGGGTCTCTCTGGAAACACCATATATTTT. Encoded protein: CASLKLWGLSGNTIYF.

This chain links TRBV7-2 with TRBJ2-2; D is possibly TRBD1 (5 bases). This CDR3 comprises 17 residues. V shed 2 bases and J shed 4 bases, with 17 bases lying between them. Germline V gene lookup returns CDR1 SGHTA and CDR2 FQGNSA. In DNA, the CDR3 is TGTGCCAGCAGCTTATTGAGTCAGGGCCCCAGCACCGGGGAGCTGTTTTTT. Amino acid sequence: CASSLLSQGPSTGELFF.

CDR3 loop: CSVLLVSGSYEQYF. The CDR3 DNA is TGCAGCGTTCTTTTGGTGAGCGGCTCCTACGAGCAGTACTTC. The chain is built from TRBV29-1 and TRBJ2-7; D is possibly TRBD2 (5 bases). The V gene's germline CDR1 is SQVTM and CDR2 ANQGSEA. Between the trimmed V and J ends, which lost 5 bases and 0 bases, there was a span of 14 bases. The CDR3 sequence is 14 residues long.

The sample holds a few counts of this clone. J is TRBJ1-4 and V is TRBV5-6; unclear D gene. The CDR3 is 14 amino acids. CDR1 SGHDT and CDR2 YYEEEE come from the germline V gene. Trimming removed 1 base from V and 7 bases from J, with 11 bases in between. In nucleotides, the CDR3 is TGTGCCAGCAGCTTGTTGGACGGGATTGAAAAACTGTTTTTT. Protein: CASSLLDGIEKLFF.

The chain combines TRBV15 with TRBJ1-2, with TRBD1 matching over 9 bases. The junction had 9 bases not matched to a gene; V was cut back by 3 bases and J by 4 bases. The length of the CDR3 is 16 residues. CDR1 is LNHNV, CDR2 YYDKDF, per germline (reference sequence). CDR3 nucleotides: TGTGCCACCAGCAGTTTACTGACAGGGGGTGGCTATGGCTACACCTTC. It encodes CATSSLLTGGGYGYTF.

This chain connects TRBV7-6 to TRBJ1-4; TRBD1 agrees at 9 bases. V trimming: 5 bases; J trimming: 5 bases; junction bases outside the gene matches: 6. The CDR3 consists of 15 residues. Germline V lookup: CDR1 SGHVS, CDR2 FNYEAQ. In DNA form, the CDR3 reads TGTGCCAGCAGCCCGGGACAGGGTGGGAATGAAAAACTGTTTTTT. Encoded protein: CASSPGQGGNEKLFF.

The table lists this clone with a count of one. V usage is TRBV28 and J usage is TRBJ2-1; the match to TRBD2 covers 9 bases. In germline, CDR1 is MDHEN, CDR2 SYDVKM. V lost 3 bases to trimming and J lost 5 bases; unmatched junction nucleotides: 5. The CDR3 sequence is 15 residues long. CDR3 sequence reads: CASSFGTSPDNEQFF. The CDR3 nucleotides read TGTGCCAGCAGTTTCGGGACTAGCCCAGACAATGAGCAGTTCTTC.

This sequence joins TRBV27 and TRBJ2-3, with D possibly TRBD1 on 5 matching bases. In germline, CDR1 is MNHEY, CDR2 SMNVEV (reference sequence). The V gene lost 2 bases and the J gene lost 3 bases, with 12 bases spanning the gap. The CDR3 extends over 15 amino acids. The CDR3 DNA sequence: TGTGCCAGCAGTTTAAAGGGGCAGTTTACAGATACGCAGTATTTT. Its translation is CASSLKGQFTDTQYF.

This clone showed up just a few times. This chain joins TRBV6-2 or TRBV6-3 and TRBJ1-1, with TRBD1 matching over 8 bases. CDR1 is MNHEY, CDR2 SVGEGT, per germline. After removal of 4 bases from V and 7 bases from J, the junction contained 11 bases not matched to a gene. The CDR3 is made up of 15 amino acids. DNA of the CDR3: TGTGCCAGCAGTTCTGGACAGGGAGGAGTAATTGAAGCTTTCTTT. Encoded protein: CASSSGQGGVIEAFF.

CDR3 region: CATSKSQETQYF. CDR3 DNA: TGTGCCACCAGCAAATCACAAGAGACCCAGTACTTC. The J gene is TRBJ2-5, the V gene TRBV15; D gene ambiguous. V was shortened by 4 bases and J by 2 bases, with 5 bases between the two germline ends. The CDR3 length is 12 residues. Per germline, CDR1 LNHNV and CDR2 YYDKDF (reference sequence).

The chain is built from TRBV4-1 and TRBJ2-7, with TRBD2 identical over 13 bases. V gave up 1 base and J gave up 3 bases; unmatched junction bases: 3. Germline CDR1 is MGHRA and CDR2 is YSYEKL. This CDR3 comprises 16 residues. This CDR3 reads CASSQATSGGIYEQYF. Here the CDR3 DNA reads TGCGCCAGCAGCCAAGCGACTAGCGGGGGGATCTACGAGCAGTACTTC.

The V and J genes are TRBV4-3 and TRBJ2-7; 9 bases are shared with TRBD1. V was clipped by 1 base and J by 1 base; unmatched bases: 8. Germline CDR1 is LGHNA and CDR2 is YSLEER. The CDR3 runs 17 residues. CDR3 DNA sequence: TGCGCCAGCAGCCAAGTTCCGGGACAGGGAACTTCCTACGAGCAGTACTTC. Its protein product is CASSQVPGQGTSYEQYF.

The chain is built from TRBV18 and TRBJ2-2, with 7 bases that match TRBD2. The CDR3 consists of 15 residues. Unmatched junction bases numbered 9, after V lost 5 bases and J lost 6 bases. The V gene's germline CDR1 is KGHSH and CDR2 LQKENI. In DNA, the CDR3 is TGTGCCAGCTCATTAGCGGGCGCGCCACCCGGGGAGCTGTTTTTT. Translated, it gives CASSLAGAPPGELFF.

The CDR3 nucleotides are TGTGCCAGCAGCCTCTCTGTGAGCGGGGGGCAAGAGACCCAGTACTTC. Translated: CASSLSVSGGQETQYF. The V and J genes are TRBV5-4 and TRBJ2-5; TRBD2 agrees at 9 bases. The ends lost 4 bases at V and 2 bases at J; junction bases unmatched: 9. The CDR3 extends over 16 amino acids. Germline V gene sequence: CDR1 SGHNT, CDR2 YYREEE (reference sequence).

This clone was found once. The genes are TRBV7-2 and TRBJ2-1; 12 bases agree with TRBD2. Germline V lookup: CDR1 SGHTA, CDR2 FQGNSA. The trim removed 5 bases at V and 6 bases at J, leaving 17 bases unmatched. The CDR3 loop spans 19 amino acids. The CDR3 here is CASSQSHWGLAGGLNEQFF. CDR3 DNA: TGTGCCAGCAGCCAATCACATTGGGGGCTAGCGGGGGGGCTCAATGAGCAGTTCTTC.